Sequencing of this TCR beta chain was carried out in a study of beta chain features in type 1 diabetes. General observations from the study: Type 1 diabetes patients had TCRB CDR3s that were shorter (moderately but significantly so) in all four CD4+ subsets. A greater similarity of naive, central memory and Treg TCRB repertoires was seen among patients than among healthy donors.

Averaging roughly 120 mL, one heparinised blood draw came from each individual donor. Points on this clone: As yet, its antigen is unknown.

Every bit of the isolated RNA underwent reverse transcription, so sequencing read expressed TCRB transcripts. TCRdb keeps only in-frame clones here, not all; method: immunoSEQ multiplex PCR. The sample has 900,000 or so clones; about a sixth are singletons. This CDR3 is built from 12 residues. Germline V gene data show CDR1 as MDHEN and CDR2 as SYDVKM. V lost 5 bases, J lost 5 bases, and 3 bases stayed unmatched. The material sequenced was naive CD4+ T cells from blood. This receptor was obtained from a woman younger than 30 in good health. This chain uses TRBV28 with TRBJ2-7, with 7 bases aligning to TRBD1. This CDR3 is CASSQQGNEQYF. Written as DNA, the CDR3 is TGTGCCAGCAGTCAACAGGGGAACGAGCAGTACTTC.